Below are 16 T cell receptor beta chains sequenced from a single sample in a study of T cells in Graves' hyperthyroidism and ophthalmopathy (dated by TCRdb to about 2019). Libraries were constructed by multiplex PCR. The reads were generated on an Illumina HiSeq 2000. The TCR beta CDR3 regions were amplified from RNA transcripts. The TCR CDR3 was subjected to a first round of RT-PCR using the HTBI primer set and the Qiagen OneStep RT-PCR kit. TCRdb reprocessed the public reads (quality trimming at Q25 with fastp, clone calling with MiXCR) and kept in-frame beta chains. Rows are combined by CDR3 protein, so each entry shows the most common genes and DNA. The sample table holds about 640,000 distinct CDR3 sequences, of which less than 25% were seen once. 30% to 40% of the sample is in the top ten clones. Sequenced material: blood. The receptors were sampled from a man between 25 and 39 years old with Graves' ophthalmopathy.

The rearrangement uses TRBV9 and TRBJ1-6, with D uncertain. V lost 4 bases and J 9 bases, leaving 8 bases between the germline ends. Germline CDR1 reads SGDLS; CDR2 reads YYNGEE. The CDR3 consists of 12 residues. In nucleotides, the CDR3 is TGTGCCAGCAGCTCCCAAAGTTCACCCCTCCACTTT. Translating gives CASSSQSSPLHF.

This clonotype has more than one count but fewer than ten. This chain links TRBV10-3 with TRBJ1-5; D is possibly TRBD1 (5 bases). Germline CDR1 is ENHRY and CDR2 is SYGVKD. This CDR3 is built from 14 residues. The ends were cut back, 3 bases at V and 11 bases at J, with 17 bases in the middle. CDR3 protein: CAISDGTGVVAQHF. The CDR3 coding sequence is TGTGCCATCAGTGACGGGACGGGCGTCGTGGCCCAGCATTTT.

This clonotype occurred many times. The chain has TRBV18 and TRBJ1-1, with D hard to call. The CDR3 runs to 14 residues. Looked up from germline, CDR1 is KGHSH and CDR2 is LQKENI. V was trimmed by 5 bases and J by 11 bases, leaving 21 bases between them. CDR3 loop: CASSDALGGVRAFF. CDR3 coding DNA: TGTGCCAGCTCAGACGCCCTCGGCGGGGTGCGGGCTTTCTTT.

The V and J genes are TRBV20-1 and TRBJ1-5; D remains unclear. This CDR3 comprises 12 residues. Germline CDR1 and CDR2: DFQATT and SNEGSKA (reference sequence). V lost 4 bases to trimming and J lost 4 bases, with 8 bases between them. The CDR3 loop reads CSANTENQPQHF. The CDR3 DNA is TGCAGTGCTAACACCGAGAATCAGCCCCAGCATTTT.

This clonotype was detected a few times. CDR3 coding DNA: TGTGCCAGCAGTTCAACAGGGGTCAGACGCGAGCAGTACTTC. Its translation: CASSSTGVRREQYF. The chain employs TRBV28 and TRBJ2-7; 7 bases align to TRBD1. This CDR3 region has 14 residues. Germline-derived CDR1 and CDR2 are MDHEN and SYDVKM. J lost 6 bases, V lost 4 bases, and 9 bases had no gene match. Supplemented by reference TRBV28 and TRBJ2-7, the full variable domain reads DVKVTQSSRYLVKRTGEKVFLECVQDMDHENMFWYRQDPGLGLRLIYFSYDVKMKEKGDIPEGYSVSREKKERFSLILESASTNQTSMYLCASSSTGVRREQYFGPGTRLTVT.

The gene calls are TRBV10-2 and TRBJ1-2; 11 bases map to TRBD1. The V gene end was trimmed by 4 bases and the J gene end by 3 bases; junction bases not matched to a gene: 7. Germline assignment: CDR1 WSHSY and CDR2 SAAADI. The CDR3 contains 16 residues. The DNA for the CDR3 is TGCGCCAGCAGTGCTGGGACAGGGGGTTCTCACTATGGCTACACCTTC. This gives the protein CASSAGTGGSHYGYTF.

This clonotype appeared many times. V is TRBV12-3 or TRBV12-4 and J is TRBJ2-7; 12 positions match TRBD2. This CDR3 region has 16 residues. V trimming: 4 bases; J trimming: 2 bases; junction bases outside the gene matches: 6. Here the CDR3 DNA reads TGTGCCAGCAGTTCCCCGGGACTAGCGGGTGCCTACGAGCAGTACTTC. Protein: CASSSPGLAGAYEQYF.

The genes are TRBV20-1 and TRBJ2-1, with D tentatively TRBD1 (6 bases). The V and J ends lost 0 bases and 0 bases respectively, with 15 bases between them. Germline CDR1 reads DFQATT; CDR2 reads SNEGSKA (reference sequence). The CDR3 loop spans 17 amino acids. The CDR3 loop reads CSARDPVGTYSYNEQFF. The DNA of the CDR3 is TGCAGTGCTAGAGACCCGGTCGGGACATACTCCTACAATGAGCAGTTCTTC.

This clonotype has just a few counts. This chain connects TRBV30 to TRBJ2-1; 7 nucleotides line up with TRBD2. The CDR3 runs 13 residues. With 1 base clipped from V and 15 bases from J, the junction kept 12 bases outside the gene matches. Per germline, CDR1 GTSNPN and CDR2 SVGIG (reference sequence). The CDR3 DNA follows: TGTGCCTGGAGTGGGTCGTCCGGACTAGTGTCGTTCTTC. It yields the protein CAWSGSSGLVSFF.

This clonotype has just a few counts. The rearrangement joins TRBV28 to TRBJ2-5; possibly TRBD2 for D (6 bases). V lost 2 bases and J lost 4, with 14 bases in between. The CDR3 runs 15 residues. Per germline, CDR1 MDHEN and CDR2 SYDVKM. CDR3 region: CASSLNGRIGETQYF. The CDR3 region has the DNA TGTGCCAGCAGTTTAAACGGGAGAATTGGAGAGACCCAGTACTTC.

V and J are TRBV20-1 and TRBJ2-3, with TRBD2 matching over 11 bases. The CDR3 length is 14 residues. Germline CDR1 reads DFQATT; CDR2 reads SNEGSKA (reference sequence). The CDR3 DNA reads TGCAGCCCGATAGCGGGAGGGCAGTCAGATACGCAGTATTTT. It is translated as CSPIAGGQSDTQYF.

For the CDR3, the DNA is TGTGCCAGCAGCCAGGGACCTCGAGGGGGCTACACCTTC. Its translation: CASSQGPRGGYTF. This chain links TRBV3-1 with TRBJ1-2; TRBD1 might be the D (5 bases). The CDR3 totals 13 residues. The V end lost 3 bases, the J end lost 8 bases, and 13 bases lay between the germline ends. Germline V gene lookup returns CDR1 LGHDT and CDR2 YNNKEL (reference sequence). Variable domain in full (rest from reference TRBV3-1 and TRBJ1-2): DTAVSQTPKYLVTQMGNDKSIKCEQNLGHDTMYWYKQDSKKFLKIMFSYNNKELIINETVPNRFSPKSPDKAHLNLHINSLELGDSAVYFCASSQGPRGGYTFGSGTRLTVV.

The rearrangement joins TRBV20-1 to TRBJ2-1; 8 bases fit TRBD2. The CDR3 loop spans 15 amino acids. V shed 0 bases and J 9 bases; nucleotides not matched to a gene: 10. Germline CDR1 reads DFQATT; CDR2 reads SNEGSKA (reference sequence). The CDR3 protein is CSARDPRREGPEQFF. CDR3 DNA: TGCAGTGCTAGAGACCCCAGACGGGAGGGCCCTGAGCAGTTCTTC.

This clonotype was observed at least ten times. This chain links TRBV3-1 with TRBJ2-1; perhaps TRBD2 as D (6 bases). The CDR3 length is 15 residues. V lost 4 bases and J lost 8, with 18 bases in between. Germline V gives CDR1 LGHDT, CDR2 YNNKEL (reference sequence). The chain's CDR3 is CASSPGGIGGHEQFF. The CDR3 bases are TGTGCCAGCAGCCCCGGCGGGATCGGAGGGCATGAGCAGTTCTTC.

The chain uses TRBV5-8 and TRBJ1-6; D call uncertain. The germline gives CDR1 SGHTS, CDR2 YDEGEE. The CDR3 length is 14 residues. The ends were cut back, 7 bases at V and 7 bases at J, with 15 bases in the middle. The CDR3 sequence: CASRRREGNSPLHF. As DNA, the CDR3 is TGTGCCAGCCGTCGAAGAGAAGGAAATTCACCCCTCCACTTT.

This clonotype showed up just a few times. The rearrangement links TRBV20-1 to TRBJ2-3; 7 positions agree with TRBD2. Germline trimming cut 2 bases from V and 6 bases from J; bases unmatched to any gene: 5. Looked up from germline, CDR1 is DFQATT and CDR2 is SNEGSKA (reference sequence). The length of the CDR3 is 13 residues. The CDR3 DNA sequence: TGCAGTGCTAGAATCGGGGGGATGGATACGCAGTATTTT. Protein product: CSARIGGMDTQYF.